The 17 T cell receptor beta chains below come from one sample, sequenced in a study of cytomegalovirus exposure and HLA in healthy donors (dated by TCRdb to the late 2010s). Libraries were built with the immunoSEQ multiplex PCR assay. A mixture of 60 forward primers for TCR Vbeta segments and 13 reverse primers for TCR Jbeta segments was used in the multiplex PCR. The table comes from immuneACCESS by way of TCRdb, which keeps in-frame sequences with V and J called. Part of the clones is missing from these tables; in studies checked, under half for an unresolved V gene and the rest for unknown reasons. In this sample the table shows about 140,000 clones, more than 70% of which occur a single time. The ten largest clones represent under 5.5% of the sample. The sequenced sample was PBMCs. Receptors were obtained from a woman in her forties or fifties in good health and CMV-seronegative.

This chain connects TRBV10-1 to TRBJ1-4; 8 nucleotides agree with TRBD1. The CDR3 has 17 amino acids. After removal of 1 base from V and 8 bases from J, the junction contained 12 bases not matched to a gene. Germline CDR1 is WNHNN and CDR2 is SYGVQD (reference sequence). CDR3 DNA sequence: TGCGCCAGCAGTGAGTATAGAAAGGGACAGGAGGGGGAAAAACTGTTTTTT. Translated, it gives CASSEYRKGQEGEKLFF.

The rearrangement links TRBV2 to TRBJ2-1; 11 bases align to TRBD1. Trimming removed 8 bases from V and 6 bases from J; junction bases left unmatched: 12. CDR1 is SNHLY, CDR2 FYNNEI, per germline. CDR3 length equals 16 residues. CDR3 DNA sequence: TGTGCCAGCGAAGGACAGGGGGCATCACCTTTCAATGAGCAGTTCTTC. Protein: CASEGQGASPFNEQFF.

The rearrangement joins TRBV2 to TRBJ1-5; the D gene is possibly TRBD1 (5 bases). This CDR3 has 15 residues. V dropped 7 bases and J dropped 0 bases, with 13 bases sitting between them. Per the germline V gene, CDR1 is SNHLY and CDR2 is FYNNEI. The CDR3 protein is CASTRAGVSNQPQHF. The CDR3 coding sequence is TGTGCCAGCACCCGCGCGGGGGTTAGCAATCAGCCCCAGCATTTT.

The chain joins TRBV5-1 to TRBJ2-7; D is unclear. V was clipped by 4 bases and J by 1 base, with 6 bases between them. CDR1 and CDR2 (germline): SGHRS, YFSETQ. This CDR3 has 12 residues. CDR3: CASSVESYEQYF. CDR3 bases: TGCGCCAGCAGCGTCGAGTCCTACGAGCAGTACTTC.

The V and J genes are TRBV6-6 and TRBJ2-3; the D gene is possibly TRBD2 (6 bases). The CDR3 loop spans 15 amino acids. Germline lookup yields CDR1 MNHNY and CDR2 SVGAGI (reference sequence). Trimming cost V 5 bases and J 6 bases, with 18 bases left between them. Here the CDR3 DNA reads TGTGCCAGCAGTCCGGGACTCAGGCTCGTGGATACGCAGTATTTT. Protein: CASSPGLRLVDTQYF.

The sample holds one count of this clone. This chain joins TRBV12-5 and TRBJ2-3; no reliable D call. Looked up from germline, CDR1 is LGHNT and CDR2 is FRNRAP. Trimming pared 6 bases from V and 1 base from J, leaving 8 bases between. This CDR3 contains 13 residues. This chain's CDR3 is CASGESRTDTQYF. DNA for the CDR3: TGTGCTAGTGGAGAGAGCCGCACAGATACGCAGTATTTT.

The J gene is TRBJ2-3, the V gene TRBV2; D may be TRBD1 (6 bases). This CDR3 region has 16 residues. Germline CDR1 reads SNHLY; CDR2 reads FYNNEI. Trimming stripped 9 bases from V and 2 bases from J, with 21 bases between. The CDR3 DNA sequence: TGTGCCAGATACAGGGAGTCAAACTTGGCCACAGATACGCAGTATTTT. This encodes CARYRESNLATDTQYF.

The chain is built from TRBV7-6 and TRBJ2-5; D not certain. In germline, CDR1 is SGHVS, CDR2 FNYEAQ. This CDR3 is 13 amino acids long. V lost 0 bases, J lost 1 base, and 3 bases lay in between. The CDR3 DNA follows: TGTGCCAGCAGCTTAGCCAGCCAAGAGACCCAGTACTTC. Amino acid sequence: CASSLASQETQYF.

The CDR3 DNA reads as TGTGCCAGCAGCCCAACGGCACAGGGGGATGGAGAGACCCAGTACTTC. It specifies CASSPTAQGDGETQYF. The V and J genes are TRBV7-9 and TRBJ2-5, with TRBD1 matching 8 bases. V was pared by 5 bases and J by 4 bases, with 12 bases of the junction left unmatched. The germline V gene encodes CDR1 SEHNR and CDR2 FQNEAQ (reference sequence). The CDR3 is 16 amino acids.

The rearrangement uses TRBV2 and TRBJ2-5; TRBD1 matches 7 bases. This CDR3 comprises 14 residues. V gave up 3 bases and J gave up 3 bases; unmatched junction bases: 4. Germline V gene sequence: CDR1 SNHLY, CDR2 FYNNEI. DNA of the CDR3: TGTGCCAGCAGTGAGACAGGGCGGAAAGAGACCCAGTACTTC. Translation gives CASSETGRKETQYF.

The V and J genes are TRBV5-6 and TRBJ2-7; 9 bases map to TRBD2. Losses at the gene ends were 4 bases for V and 3 bases for J; bases not matched to a gene: 20. Per germline, CDR1 SGHDT and CDR2 YYEEEE. There are 19 residues in the CDR3. The CDR3 DNA reads TGTGCCAGCAGCCCAAGCCTCCCCGTAGCGGGGGAAGGGGGCTACGAGCAGTACTTC. It codes for CASSPSLPVAGEGGYEQYF.

The chain combines TRBV4-2 with TRBJ2-3; tentative D call: TRBD2 (6 bases). The CDR3 extends over 12 amino acids. V was clipped by 4 bases and J by 5 bases, with 7 bases between them. Germline V lookup: CDR1 LGHNA, CDR2 YNFKEQ. CDR3 sequence reads: CASSPGVDTQYF. The DNA for the CDR3 is TGTGCCAGCAGCCCGGGGGTAGATACGCAGTATTTT.

The chain couples TRBV10-3 to TRBJ1-4; 9 nucleotides line up with TRBD1. The CDR3 is 19 residues long. Germline V gene lookup returns CDR1 ENHRY and CDR2 SYGVKD. The J segment lost 0 bases and the V segment lost 0 bases, leaving 8 bases of the junction unmatched. The DNA of the CDR3 is TGTGCCATCAGTGAGTCGAACCCGACAGGGGGAGCAACTAATGAAAAACTGTTTTTT. It encodes CAISESNPTGGATNEKLFF.

This sequence joins TRBV29-1 and TRBJ1-1; 8 bases agree with TRBD1. The CDR3 is 14 residues long. Trimming at V came to 6 bases and at J to 1 base, leaving 7 bases not matched to a gene. From germline, CDR1 is SQVTM and CDR2 ANQGSEA. The chain's CDR3 is CSVDITGGNTEAFF. CDR3 nucleotide sequence: TGCAGCGTCGATATCACAGGGGGGAACACTGAAGCTTTCTTT.

A few counts support this clone. The J gene is TRBJ1-1, the V gene TRBV6-5, with unresolved D. The CDR3 spans 14 residues. CDR1 and CDR2 from the germline V gene are MNHEY and SVGAGI. The ends were cut back, 2 bases at V and 5 bases at J, with 12 bases in the middle. The CDR3 nucleotides read TGTGCCAGCAGTTACGCGGGAAAAGGAACTGAAGCTTTCTTT. Its protein is CASSYAGKGTEAFF.

The chain recombines TRBV7-3 with TRBJ2-1; TRBD1 matches 9 bases. The CDR3 runs to 14 residues. After removal of 5 bases from V and 7 bases from J, the junction contained 6 bases not matched to a gene. Germline lookup yields CDR1 SGHTA and CDR2 FQGTGA. The CDR3 protein is CASSPGTGTNEQFF. The CDR3 nucleotides read TGTGCCAGCAGCCCCGGGACAGGGACGAATGAGCAGTTCTTC.

This clone was found a few times. The chain employs TRBV7-2 and TRBJ2-7; D perhaps matches TRBD1 (6 bases). The germline V gene has CDR1 SGHTA and CDR2 FQGNSA. V was trimmed by 5 bases and J by 4 bases, leaving 18 bases between them. This CDR3 spans 15 amino acids. CDR3 amino acids: CASSLGTGPQYEQYF. The DNA for the CDR3 is TGTGCCAGCAGCCTAGGCACAGGGCCACAATACGAGCAGTACTTC. Filled out from reference TRBV7-2 and TRBJ2-7, the complete variable domain reads GAGVSQSPSNKVTEKGKDVELRCDPISGHTALYWYRQSLGQGLEFLIYFQGNSAPDKSGLPSDRFSAERTGGSVSTLTIQRTQQEDSAVYLCASSLGTGPQYEQYFGPGTRLTVT.